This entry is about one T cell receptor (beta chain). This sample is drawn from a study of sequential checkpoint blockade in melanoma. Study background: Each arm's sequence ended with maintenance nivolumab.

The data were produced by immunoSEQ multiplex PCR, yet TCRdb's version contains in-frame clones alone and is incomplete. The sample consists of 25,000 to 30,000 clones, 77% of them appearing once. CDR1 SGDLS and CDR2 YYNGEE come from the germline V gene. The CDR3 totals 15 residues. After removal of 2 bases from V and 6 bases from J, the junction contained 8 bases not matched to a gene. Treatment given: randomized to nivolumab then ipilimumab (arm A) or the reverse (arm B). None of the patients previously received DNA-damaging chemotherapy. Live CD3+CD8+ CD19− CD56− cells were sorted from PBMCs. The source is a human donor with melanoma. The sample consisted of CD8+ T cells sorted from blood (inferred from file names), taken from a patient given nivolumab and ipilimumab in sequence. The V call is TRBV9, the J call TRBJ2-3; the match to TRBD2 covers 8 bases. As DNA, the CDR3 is TGTGCCAGCAGCGTCGGAGCGGGAGATTCTGATACGCAGTATTTT. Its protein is CASSVGAGDSDTQYF. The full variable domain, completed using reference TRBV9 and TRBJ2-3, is DSGVTQTPKHLITATGQRVTLRCSPRSGDLSVYWYQQSLDQGLQFLIQYYNGEERAKGNILERFSAQQFPDLHSELNLSSLELGDSALYFCASSVGAGDSDTQYFGPGTRLTVL.